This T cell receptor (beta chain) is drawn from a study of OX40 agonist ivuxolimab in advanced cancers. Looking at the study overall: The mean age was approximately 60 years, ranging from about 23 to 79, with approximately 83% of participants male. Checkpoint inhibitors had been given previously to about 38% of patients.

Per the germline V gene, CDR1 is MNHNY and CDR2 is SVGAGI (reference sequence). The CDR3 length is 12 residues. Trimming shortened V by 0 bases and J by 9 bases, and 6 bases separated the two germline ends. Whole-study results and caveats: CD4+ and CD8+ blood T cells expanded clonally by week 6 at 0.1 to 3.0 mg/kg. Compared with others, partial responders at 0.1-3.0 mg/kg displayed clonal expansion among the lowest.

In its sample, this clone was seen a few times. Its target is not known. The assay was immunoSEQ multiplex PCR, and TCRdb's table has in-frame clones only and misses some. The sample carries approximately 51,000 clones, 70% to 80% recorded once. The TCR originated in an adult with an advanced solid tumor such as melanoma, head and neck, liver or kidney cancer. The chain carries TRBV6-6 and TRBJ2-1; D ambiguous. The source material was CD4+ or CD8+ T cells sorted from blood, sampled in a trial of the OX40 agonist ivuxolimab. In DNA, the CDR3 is TGTGCCAGCAGTTACTCGATTGGTGAGCAGTTCTTC. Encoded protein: CASSYSIGEQFF.